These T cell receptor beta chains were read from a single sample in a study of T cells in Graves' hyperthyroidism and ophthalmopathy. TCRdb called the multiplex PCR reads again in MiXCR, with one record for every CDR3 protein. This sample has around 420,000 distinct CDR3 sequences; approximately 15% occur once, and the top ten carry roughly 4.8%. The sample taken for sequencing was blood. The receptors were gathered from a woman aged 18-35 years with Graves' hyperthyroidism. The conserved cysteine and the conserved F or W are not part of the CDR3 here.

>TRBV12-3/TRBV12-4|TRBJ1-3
ASSLSRGAGNTIY
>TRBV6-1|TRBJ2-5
ASSEAGGIQY
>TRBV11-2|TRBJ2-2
ASSLGWTGFTGELF
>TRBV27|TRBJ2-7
ASSFRAGTYEQY
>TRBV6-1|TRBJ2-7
ASKTTSGIDYEQY
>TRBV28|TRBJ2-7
ASRGSGGSYEQY
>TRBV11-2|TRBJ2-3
ASSLGGTRTDTQY
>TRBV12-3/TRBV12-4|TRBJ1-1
ASSLDHLRSTEAF
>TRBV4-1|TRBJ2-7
ASSQDHRGGYEQY
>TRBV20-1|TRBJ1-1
SARAVQGGNTEAF
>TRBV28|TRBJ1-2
ASNEGTAFNYGYT
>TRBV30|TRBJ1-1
AWSVRGENTEAF
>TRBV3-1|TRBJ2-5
ASSQVQETQY
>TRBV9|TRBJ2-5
ASSVRGQETQY
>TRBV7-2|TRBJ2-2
ASSLFSGMVGELF
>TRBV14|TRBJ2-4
ASSQDLRVNIQY
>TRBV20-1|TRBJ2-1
SASGLANNEQF
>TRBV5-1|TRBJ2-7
ASSLGDSSGEQY
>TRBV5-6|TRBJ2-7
ASSAGQGTFYEQY
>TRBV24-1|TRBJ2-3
ATSDSRLAGTDTQY
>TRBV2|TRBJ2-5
ASSEVGETQY
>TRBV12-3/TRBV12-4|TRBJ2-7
ASSLDGASSYEQY
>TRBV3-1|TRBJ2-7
ASSHSTGAYEQY
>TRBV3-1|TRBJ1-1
ASSQDGGFNTEAF
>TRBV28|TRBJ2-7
ASSPPRRRSSYEQY
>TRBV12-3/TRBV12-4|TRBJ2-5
ASSFVSAQETQY
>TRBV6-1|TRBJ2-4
ASTEQGAKNIQY
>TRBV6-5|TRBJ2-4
ASSYGDRNIQY
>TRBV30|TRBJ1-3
AWSGNTIY
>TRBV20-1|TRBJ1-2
SARVSGGAGGYT
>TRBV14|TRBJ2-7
ASSPGGIHEQY
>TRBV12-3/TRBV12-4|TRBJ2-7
ASGSLGLAYEQY
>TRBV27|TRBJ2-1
ASSRKSEQF
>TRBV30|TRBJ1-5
AWSLPLTGFNQPQH
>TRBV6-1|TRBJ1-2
ASSYGAGPGGYT
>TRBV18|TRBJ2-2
ASSPETERTTGELF
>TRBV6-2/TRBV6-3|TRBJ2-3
ASRASGATDTQY
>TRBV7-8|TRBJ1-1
ASSQMDRGTEAF
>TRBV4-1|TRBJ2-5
ASSPVVVETQY
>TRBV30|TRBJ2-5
AWSVTRTSGSLETQY
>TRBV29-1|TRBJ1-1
SVTPGDTEAF
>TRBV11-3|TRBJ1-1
ASSLDRSTEAF